This T cell receptor (beta chain) derives from a study of T-cell memory formation after mild COVID-19. One entry per CDR3 protein, called by TCRdb with MiXCR from the 5' RACE reads. The table lists around 250,000 distinct CDR3 sequences, around 16% of them singletons. The sample holds a few counts of this clonotype. Germline V gene sequence: CDR1 MNHEY, CDR2 SMNVEV (reference sequence). This CDR3 comprises 15 residues. Trimming shortened V by 3 bases and J by 4 bases, and 15 bases separated the two germline ends. The TCR comes from a man between 18 and 35 years old who had mild COVID-19 (a few samples of this study predate the infection). Cell type and time point are not known. The chain couples TRBV27 to TRBJ1-2, with a possible D match to TRBD1 (6 bases). The sample comprised PBMCs or a T cell subset sorted from them (not recorded which). CDR3: CASSFASGGLYGYTF. In nucleotides, the CDR3 is TGTGCCAGCAGTTTTGCCAGCGGGGGGCTCTATGGCTACACCTTC.